This is a list of T cell receptor beta chains from one sample in a study of cytomegalovirus exposure and HLA in healthy donors. The repertoire was sequenced with immunoSEQ multiplex PCR; TCRdb's copy has only in-frame clones and lacks some. The sample has around 52,000 clones. The sample taken for sequencing was PBMCs. These receptors were obtained from a woman aged 45-60 years in good health and CMV-seropositive. The conserved cysteine and the conserved F or W are not part of the CDR3 here. Fields, in order: CDR3 protein, J gene, V gene.

ASSEQGSTYGYT | TRBJ1-2 | TRBV2
AISGLGAMDTQY | TRBJ2-3 | TRBV10-3
ASSYVQGTEAF | TRBJ1-1 | TRBV6-5
ASSLRGLFATNEKLF | TRBJ1-4 | TRBV2
ASSSLRTAGNTIY | TRBJ1-3 | TRBV28
ASSPTGDTYEQY | TRBJ2-7 | TRBV5-1
AWSREGGNPQPQH | TRBJ1-5 | TRBV30
ASSSRTSGGISYEQY | TRBJ2-7 | TRBV28
ASSLWTSGGYEQY | TRBJ2-7 | TRBV11-2
ASSSKREGEQTQY | TRBJ2-5 | TRBV21-1
ASSLLGAWTSGSYEQY | TRBJ2-7 | TRBV28
SVVLQGNYGYT | TRBJ1-2 | TRBV29-1
ASSLGDRGISGNTIY | TRBJ1-3 | TRBV5-1
ASSLGRTTIGYT | TRBJ1-2 | TRBV5-1
ASSHQSLSGNTIY | TRBJ1-3 | TRBV4-1
ASLVRQGVSYEQY | TRBJ2-7 | TRBV6-5
ATSVRTSGGAQY | TRBJ2-7 | TRBV15
ASSQGYLTDTQY | TRBJ2-3 | TRBV28
ASSLGTDWGKLF | TRBJ1-4 | TRBV5-6
ASSLAGNQGTEAF | TRBJ1-1 | TRBV5-1
ASSGGGGLNSGELF | TRBJ2-2 | TRBV28
ASSLGQGKAF | TRBJ1-1 | TRBV28
ASSQVSGLSGNTIY | TRBJ1-3 | TRBV4-1
ASSLDGGGAQANEQF | TRBJ2-1 | TRBV5-6
ASSQGAGQPQH | TRBJ1-5 | TRBV19